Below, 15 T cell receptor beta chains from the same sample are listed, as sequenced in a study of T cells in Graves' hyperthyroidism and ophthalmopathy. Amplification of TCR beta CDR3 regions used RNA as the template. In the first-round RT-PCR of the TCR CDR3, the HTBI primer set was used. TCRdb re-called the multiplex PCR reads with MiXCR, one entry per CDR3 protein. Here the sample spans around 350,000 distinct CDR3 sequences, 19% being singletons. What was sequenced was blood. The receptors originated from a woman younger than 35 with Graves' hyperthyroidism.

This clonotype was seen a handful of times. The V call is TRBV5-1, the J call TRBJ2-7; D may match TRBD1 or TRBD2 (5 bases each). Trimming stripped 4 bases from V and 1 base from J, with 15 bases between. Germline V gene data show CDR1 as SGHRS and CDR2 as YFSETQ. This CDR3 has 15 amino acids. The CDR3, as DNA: TGCGCCAGCAGCCCCGGGGACGCGAAATCCTACGAGCAGTACTTC. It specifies CASSPGDAKSYEQYF.

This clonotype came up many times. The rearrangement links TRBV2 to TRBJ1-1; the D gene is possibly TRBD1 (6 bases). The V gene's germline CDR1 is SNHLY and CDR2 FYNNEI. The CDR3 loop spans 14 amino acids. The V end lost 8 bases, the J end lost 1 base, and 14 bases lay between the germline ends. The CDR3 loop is CASGQSLSNTEAFF. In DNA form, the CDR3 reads TGTGCCAGCGGACAGAGTTTATCGAACACTGAAGCTTTCTTT.

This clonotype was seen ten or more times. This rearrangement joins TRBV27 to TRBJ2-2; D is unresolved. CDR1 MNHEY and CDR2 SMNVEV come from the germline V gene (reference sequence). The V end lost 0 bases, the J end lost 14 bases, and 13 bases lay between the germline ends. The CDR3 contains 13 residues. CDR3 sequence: CASSLSGRNDLFF. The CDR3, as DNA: TGTGCCAGCAGTTTATCTGGTAGAAACGACCTGTTTTTT.

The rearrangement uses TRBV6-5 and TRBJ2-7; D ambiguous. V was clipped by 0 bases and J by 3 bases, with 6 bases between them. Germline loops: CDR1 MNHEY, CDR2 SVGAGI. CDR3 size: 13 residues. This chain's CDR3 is CASSYSILYEQYF. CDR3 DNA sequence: TGTGCCAGCAGTTACTCCATACTCTACGAGCAGTACTTC.

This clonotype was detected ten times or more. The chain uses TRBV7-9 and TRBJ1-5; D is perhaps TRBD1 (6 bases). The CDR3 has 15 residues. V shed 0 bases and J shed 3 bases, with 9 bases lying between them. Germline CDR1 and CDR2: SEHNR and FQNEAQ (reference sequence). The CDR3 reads CASSLAGDINQPQHF. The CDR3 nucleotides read TGTGCCAGCAGCTTAGCTGGGGACATCAATCAGCCCCAGCATTTT.

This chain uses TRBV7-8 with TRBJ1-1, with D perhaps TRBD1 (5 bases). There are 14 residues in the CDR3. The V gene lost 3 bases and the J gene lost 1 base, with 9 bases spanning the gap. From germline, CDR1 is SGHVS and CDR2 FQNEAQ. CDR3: CASSFGHTNTEAFF. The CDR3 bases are TGTGCCAGCAGCTTCGGACACACGAACACTGAAGCTTTCTTT. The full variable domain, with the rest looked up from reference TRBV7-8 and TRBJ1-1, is GAGVSQSPRYKVAKRGQDVALRCDPISGHVSLFWYQQALGQGPEFLTYFQNEAQLDKSGLPSDRFFAERPEGSVSTLKIQRTQQEDSAVYLCASSFGHTNTEAFFGQGTRLTVV.

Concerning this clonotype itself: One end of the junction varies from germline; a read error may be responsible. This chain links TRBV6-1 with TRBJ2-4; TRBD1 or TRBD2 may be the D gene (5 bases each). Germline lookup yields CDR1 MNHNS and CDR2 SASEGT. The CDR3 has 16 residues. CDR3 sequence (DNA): TGTGCCAGCAGCACCCTTCTGGTCGAGGGGAAAAACATTAAGTACTTC. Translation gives CASSTLLVEGKNIKYF.

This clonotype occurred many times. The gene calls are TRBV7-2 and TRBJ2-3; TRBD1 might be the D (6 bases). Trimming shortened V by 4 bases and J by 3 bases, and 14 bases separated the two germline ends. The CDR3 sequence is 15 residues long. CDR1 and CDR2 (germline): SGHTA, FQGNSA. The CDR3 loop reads CASSSQGGRTDTQYF. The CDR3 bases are TGTGCCAGCAGCTCTCAAGGGGGTAGAACAGATACGCAGTATTTT.

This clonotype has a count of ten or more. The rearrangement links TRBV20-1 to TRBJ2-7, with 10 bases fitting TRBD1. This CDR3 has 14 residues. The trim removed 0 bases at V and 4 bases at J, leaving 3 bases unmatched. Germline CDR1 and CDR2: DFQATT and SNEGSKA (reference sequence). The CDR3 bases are TGCAGTGCTAGAGACCGGACAGGGGGGTACGAGCAGTACTTC. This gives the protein CSARDRTGGYEQYF.

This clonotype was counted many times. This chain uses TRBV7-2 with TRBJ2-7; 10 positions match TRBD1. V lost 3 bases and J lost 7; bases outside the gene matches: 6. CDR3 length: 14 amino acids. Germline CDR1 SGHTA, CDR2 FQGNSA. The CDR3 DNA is TGTGCCAGCAGCTTCGACAGGGGGCTCAGTGAGCAGTACTTC. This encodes CASSFDRGLSEQYF.

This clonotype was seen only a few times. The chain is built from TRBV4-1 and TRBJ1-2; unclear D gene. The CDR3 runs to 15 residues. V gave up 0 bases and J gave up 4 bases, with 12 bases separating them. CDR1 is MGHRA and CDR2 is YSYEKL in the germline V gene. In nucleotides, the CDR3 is TGCGCCAGCAGCCAAGACTGGGCGGGGATCTATGGCTACACCTTC. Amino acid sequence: CASSQDWAGIYGYTF.

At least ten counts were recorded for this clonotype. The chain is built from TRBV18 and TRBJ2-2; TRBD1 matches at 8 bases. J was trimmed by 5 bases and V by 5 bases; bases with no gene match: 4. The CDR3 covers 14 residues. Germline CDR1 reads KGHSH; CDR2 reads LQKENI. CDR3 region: CASSGTGTTGELFF. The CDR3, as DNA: TGTGCCAGCTCAGGGACAGGAACGACCGGGGAGCTGTTTTTT.

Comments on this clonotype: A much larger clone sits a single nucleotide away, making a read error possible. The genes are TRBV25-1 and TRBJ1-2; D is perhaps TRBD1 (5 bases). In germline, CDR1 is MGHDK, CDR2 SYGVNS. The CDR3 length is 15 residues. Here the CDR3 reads CASSDFSQESYGDTF. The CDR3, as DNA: TGTGCCAGCAGTGACTTCTCACAGGAGAGCTATGGCGACACCTTC.

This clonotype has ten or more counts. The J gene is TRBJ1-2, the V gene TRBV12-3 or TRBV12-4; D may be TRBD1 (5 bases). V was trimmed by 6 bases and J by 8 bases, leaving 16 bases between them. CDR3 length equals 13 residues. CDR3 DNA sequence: TGTGCCAGCAGATACACAAGGGGAGAAGGCTACACCTTC. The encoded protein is CASRYTRGEGYTF.

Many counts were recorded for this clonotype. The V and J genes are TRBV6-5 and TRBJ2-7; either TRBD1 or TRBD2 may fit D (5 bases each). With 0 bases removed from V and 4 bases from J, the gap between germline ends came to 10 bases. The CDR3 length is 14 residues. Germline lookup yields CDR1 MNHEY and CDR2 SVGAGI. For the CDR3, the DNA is TGTGCCAGCAGTTACTCGAACGAGGGGTACGAGCAGTACTTC. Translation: CASSYSNEGYEQYF.